Following are 8 T cell receptor beta chains from one sample sequenced in a study of tumor and adjacent non-tumor tissue in lung cancer listed by TCRdb under 2018. RNA was isolated from bulk unsorted tissue, and RNA quality was assessed with a NanoDrop ND-1000 and an Agilent 2100. For the normal lung samples, distant non-tumor tissue was collected more than 3 cm away from the tumor edge. Library preparation used multiplex PCR. Sequencer: Illumina HiSeq 2500. Following protocols modified from ARM-PCR, the researchers constructed TCRbeta libraries through three rounds of nested PCR with primers (Table S4). TCRdb reran the public reads through fastp at Q25 and MiXCR, keeping productive beta chains. Each entry merges the rows of one CDR3 protein and shows their most common DNA and genes. This sample comprises roughly 49,000 distinct CDR3 sequences, roughly 69% of them detected only once. Jointly, the top ten make up 20% to 30% of the sample.

Sequences were obtained from distant non-tumor lung tissue. These receptors all stem from a woman aged 55-75 years with non-small cell lung cancer.

Remarks on this clonotype: The junction does not match germline at one end; this may be a read error. The rearrangement uses TRBV24-1 and TRBJ1-1, with D maybe TRBD1 (5 bases). The CDR3 sequence is 13 residues long. The germline gives CDR1 KGHDR, CDR2 SFDVKD. The CDR3, as DNA: TGTGTCACCAGTCTTGGGGCAGCAACTGAGGCTTTCTTT. Residues: CVTSLGAATEAFF.

The chain recombines TRBV6-6 with TRBJ2-2; the D call may be TRBD1 or TRBD2 (5 bases each). This CDR3 contains 20 residues. The V end lost 5 bases, the J end lost 0 bases, and 25 bases lay between the germline ends. Germline V gives CDR1 MNHNY, CDR2 SVGAGI (reference sequence). The CDR3 nucleotides are TGTGCCAGCAGTCCCCGGCAGGGACGACGACACGTCCCGAACACCGGGGAGCTGTTTTTT. Its protein product is CASSPRQGRRHVPNTGELFF.

A word on this clonotype: One junction end does not reproduce the germline sequence, and a read error may be involved. The rearrangement uses TRBV11-1 and TRBJ2-2; 9 bases agree with TRBD2. The CDR3 spans 17 residues. Germline values: CDR1 SGHAT, CDR2 FQDESV (reference sequence). The CDR3 loop reads CASSPRVAGESTGGLFF. The CDR3 nucleotides are TGTGCCAGCAGTCCGCGAGTAGCGGGAGAATCCACCGGGGGGCTGTTTTTT.

The CDR3 DNA follows: TGTGCCAGCAATTCCCCCGTGGGTAGGGCCCCTTTTCACTATGGCTACACCTTC. Protein: CASNSPVGRAPFHYGYTF. This sequence joins TRBV28 and TRBJ1-2, with no clear D. This CDR3 has 18 residues. Germline CDR1 reads MDHEN; CDR2 reads SYDVKM. The V and J ends lost 7 bases and 3 bases respectively, with 27 bases between them.

The chain employs TRBV28 and TRBJ2-3; tentatively, D is TRBD2 (6 bases). This CDR3 spans 14 amino acids. Germline lookup yields CDR1 MDHEN and CDR2 SYDVKM. V lost 5 bases to trimming and J lost 4 bases, with 13 bases between them. The CDR3 loop is CASSTFREADTQYF. CDR3 nucleotides: TGTGCCAGCAGTACCTTCAGGGAGGCAGATACGCAGTATTTT.

In the case of this clonotype: It is likely a read error, because the conserved phenylalanine at the end of the CDR3 is missing. Because the CDR3's place on the DNA is in doubt, the DNA is left out and the CDR3 is given as listed by TCRdb. The V gene is TRBV6-6, the J gene TRBJ1-5; TRBD1 reflects the table's D call only, with no check against the DNA. Looked up from germline, CDR1 is MNHNY and CDR2 is SVGAGI (reference sequence). 15 amino acids form the CDR3, both terminal residues included. This chain's CDR3 is CASSFVGRRNQPKHL.

This clonotype was seen a single time. An end of the junction differs from the germline gene, which may be a read error. This rearrangement joins TRBV11-3 to TRBJ1-2; 10 nucleotides align to TRBD1. The germline CDR1 and CDR2 sequences are SGHNT and YENEEA. CDR3 length equals 14 residues. The CDR3, as DNA: TGTGCCAGTAGCCACGGACAGGGGGGGTTCGGCTACTCCTTC. Translating it yields CASSHGQGGFGYSF.

In regard to this clonotype: At one end the junction does not follow the germline gene, possibly because of a read error. The chain uses TRBV28 and TRBJ1-1; unclear D gene. This CDR3 comprises 15 residues. Germline CDR1 MDHEN, CDR2 SYDVKM. DNA of the CDR3: TGTGCCATCAGCTTACTGCCTCCTGCCTACACTAAAGCTTTCTTT. This encodes CAISLLPPAYTKAFF.